The rows below give T cell receptor beta chains drawn from one sample of a study of cytomegalovirus exposure and HLA in healthy donors. The assay was immunoSEQ multiplex PCR, and TCRdb's table has in-frame clones only and misses some. The sample contains 150,000 to 200,000 clones, roughly four fifths of which appear only once. The sample consisted of PBMCs. The receptors shown here come from a woman under 30 in good health and CMV-seronegative. The CDR3 runs from the conserved cysteine through the conserved F or W. Fields, in order: J gene, clone size, D gene, V gene, CDR3 protein, CDR3 DNA. A D gene is named only where the DNA matches it firmly. Some rows mark clone size as missing; the rest say once, few, many or name a class of expanded clone.

J: TRBJ2-5
size: NA
D: NA
V: TRBV7-9
CDR3: CASSLVGGWETQYF
DNA: TGTGCCAGCAGCTTAGTGGGGGGTTGGGAGACCCAGTACTTC

J: TRBJ2-1
size: NA
D: TRBD1
V: TRBV5-5
CDR3: CASSLEGVTGGLNEQFF
DNA: TGTGCCAGCAGCTTGGAGGGAGTGACAGGGGGCCTGAATGAGCAGTTCTTC

J: TRBJ2-2
size: few
D: NA
V: TRBV4-3
CDR3: CASSQVLGTNTGELFF
DNA: TGCGCCAGCAGCCAAGTACTAGGCACAAACACCGGGGAGCTGTTTTTT

J: TRBJ2-3
size: NA
D: TRBD2
V: TRBV7-2
CDR3: CASSSQGAGGVTQYF
DNA: TGTGCCAGCAGCTCCCAAGGAGCGGGAGGTGTTACGCAGTATTTT

J: TRBJ1-1
size: NA
D: NA
V: TRBV6-5
CDR3: CASSYTGQGRSTEAFF
DNA: TGTGCCAGCAGTTACACCGGGCAGGGGCGAAGTACTGAAGCTTTCTTT

J: TRBJ2-3
size: NA
D: NA
V: TRBV10-2
CDR3: CASSLTGRDTQYF
DNA: TGCGCCAGCAGTCTGACGGGGAGGGATACGCAGTATTTT

J: TRBJ2-3
size: NA
D: NA
V: TRBV5-1
CDR3: CASSLEGSGAGINTQYF
DNA: TGCGCCAGCAGCTTGGAGGGTTCCGGGGCGGGGATTAATACGCAGTATTTT

J: TRBJ2-5
size: NA
D: TRBD1
V: TRBV9
CDR3: CASTPGQGRGTQYF
DNA: TGTGCCAGCACCCCGGGACAGGGGAGAGGGACCCAGTACTTC

J: TRBJ1-1
size: once
D: NA
V: TRBV27
CDR3: CASSLGTKMNTEAFF
DNA: TGTGCCAGCAGTTTAGGCACAAAAATGAACACTGAAGCTTTCTTT

J: TRBJ1-2
size: NA
D: NA
V: TRBV30
CDR3: CAWRYSGLGGYTF
DNA: TGTGCCTGGAGGTATTCAGGGCTAGGTGGCTACACCTTC

J: TRBJ2-7
size: NA
D: TRBD2
V: TRBV27
CDR3: CASSFRREDYEQYF
DNA: TGTGCCAGCAGTTTCAGGCGGGAGGACTACGAGCAGTACTTC

J: TRBJ1-1
size: NA
D: NA
V: TRBV15
CDR3: CATSRGVGGGGHTEAFF
DNA: TGTGCCACCAGCAGAGGGGTCGGGGGCGGGGGTCACACTGAAGCTTTCTTT

J: TRBJ1-2
size: once
D: NA
V: TRBV30
CDR3: CAWSPHGVGYGYTF
DNA: TGTGCCTGGAGTCCCCACGGGGTAGGGTATGGCTACACCTTC

J: TRBJ1-4
size: NA
D: NA
V: TRBV29-1
CDR3: CSVTRAGYTNEKLFF
DNA: TGCAGCGTTACCCGCGCAGGGTATACTAATGAAAAACTGTTTTTT

J: TRBJ2-1
size: NA
D: NA
V: TRBV6-5
CDR3: CASMGLNSYNEQFF
DNA: TGTGCCAGCATGGGACTGAACTCCTACAATGAGCAGTTCTTC

J: TRBJ2-3
size: NA
D: TRBD2
V: TRBV29-1
CDR3: CSVTNQNSGRTTDTQYF
DNA: TGCAGCGTAACTAACCAGAATAGCGGGAGAACCACAGATACGCAGTATTTT

J: TRBJ2-7
size: NA
D: NA
V: TRBV11-2
CDR3: CASSLGVGVIYEQYF
DNA: TGTGCCAGCAGCTTAGGGGTAGGGGTCATCTACGAGCAGTACTTC

J: TRBJ1-1
size: NA
D: NA
V: TRBV11-2
CDR3: CASSLVPETEAFF
DNA: TGTGCCAGCAGCTTAGTTCCAGAAACTGAAGCTTTCTTT

J: TRBJ2-6
size: once
D: TRBD2
V: TRBV28
CDR3: CASSSGLAGALSGANVLTF
DNA: TGTGCCAGCAGTTCGGGACTAGCGGGAGCCTTATCTGGGGCCAACGTCCTGACTTTC

J: TRBJ2-1
size: NA
D: NA
V: TRBV6-1
CDR3: CASSSGDTYNEQFF
DNA: TGTGCCAGCAGCAGCGGGGACACCTACAATGAGCAGTTCTTC

J: TRBJ2-5
size: once
D: TRBD1
V: TRBV5-1
CDR3: CASKSGQGPQETQYF
DNA: TGCGCCAGCAAATCAGGACAGGGCCCGCAAGAGACCCAGTACTTC

J: TRBJ1-3
size: NA
D: TRBD1
V: TRBV23-1
CDR3: CASRPKGTGDDTGNTIYF
DNA: TGCGCCAGCAGGCCCAAGGGGACAGGGGATGATACTGGAAACACCATATATTTT

J: TRBJ2-7
size: once
D: TRBD1
V: TRBV9
CDR3: CASSVARTGRGCSYEQYF
DNA: TGTGCCAGCAGCGTAGCTCGGACAGGGCGAGGATGCTCCTACGAGCAGTACTTC

J: TRBJ2-2
size: once
D: TRBD2
V: TRBV14
CDR3: CASSLTSGRVYTGELFF
DNA: TGTGCCAGCAGCCTGACTAGCGGGAGAGTTTACACCGGGGAGCTGTTTTTT

J: TRBJ1-3
size: NA
D: TRBD1
V: TRBV28
CDR3: CASSPNRRGGAGGNTIYF
DNA: TGTGCCAGCAGTCCGAATCGAAGAGGGGGCGCAGGGGGAAACACCATATATTTT

J: TRBJ1-6
size: NA
D: NA
V: TRBV5-4
CDR3: CASTSDRDRASYNSPLHF
DNA: TGTGCCAGCACCTCTGACAGAGACAGAGCCTCCTATAATTCACCCCTCCACTTT

J: TRBJ2-1
size: NA
D: TRBD1
V: TRBV29-1
CDR3: CSVEGLGQGSDEQFF
DNA: TGCAGCGTTGAAGGACTTGGACAGGGTTCGGATGAGCAGTTCTTC

J: TRBJ1-3
size: NA
D: NA
V: TRBV5-4
CDR3: CASKQVGGNTIYF
DNA: TGTGCCAGCAAACAGGTTGGCGGAAACACCATATATTTT

J: TRBJ1-1
size: NA
D: TRBD1
V: TRBV28
CDR3: CASMIRGPGAEAFF
DNA: TGTGCCAGCATGATAAGGGGGCCTGGGGCTGAAGCTTTCTTT

J: TRBJ2-5
size: NA
D: NA
V: TRBV28
CDR3: CASSSQTGRQETQYF
DNA: TGTGCCAGCAGTTCTCAAACAGGGAGACAAGAGACCCAGTACTTC

J: TRBJ2-7
size: NA
D: TRBD2
V: TRBV6-5
CDR3: CASRRSGRTYEQYF
DNA: TGTGCCAGCAGACGTAGCGGGAGGACCTACGAGCAGTACTTC

J: TRBJ2-6
size: few
D: NA
V: TRBV5-4
CDR3: CASMRGGSGANVLTF
DNA: TGTGCCAGCATGAGAGGAGGGTCCGGGGCCAACGTCCTGACTTTC

J: TRBJ2-2
size: NA
D: TRBD2
V: TRBV11-2
CDR3: CASSHGSGGGSTGELFF
DNA: TGTGCCAGCAGCCACGGGTCTGGGGGGGGGAGTACCGGGGAGCTGTTTTTT

J: TRBJ1-2
size: NA
D: NA
V: TRBV6-1
CDR3: CASSEASRMYGYTF
DNA: TGTGCCAGCAGTGAAGCGAGCCGTATGTATGGCTACACCTTC

J: TRBJ2-4
size: NA
D: NA
V: TRBV7-9
CDR3: CASSLDRLAKNIQYF
DNA: TGTGCCAGCAGCCTCGACAGACTAGCCAAAAACATTCAGTACTTC

J: TRBJ2-5
size: NA
D: NA
V: TRBV5-1
CDR3: CASSLSAGPGETQYF
DNA: TGCGCCAGCAGCTTGTCCGCGGGACCGGGGGAGACCCAGTACTTC

J: TRBJ2-7
size: NA
D: NA
V: TRBV27
CDR3: CASSLKRGSPYEQYF
DNA: TGTGCCAGCAGTTTAAAGAGGGGGTCCCCCTACGAGCAGTACTTC

J: TRBJ2-1
size: once
D: TRBD1
V: TRBV6-5
CDR3: CASRRPLGTVDEQFF
DNA: TGTGCCAGCAGGCGTCCTCTCGGGACAGTAGATGAGCAGTTCTTC

J: TRBJ2-7
size: NA
D: NA
V: TRBV19
CDR3: CASSVKRTVRSYEQYF
DNA: TGTGCCAGTAGTGTTAAAAGGACAGTTCGTTCCTACGAGCAGTACTTC

J: TRBJ1-2
size: NA
D: NA
V: TRBV19
CDR3: CASSIDALYGYTF
DNA: TGTGCCAGTAGTATAGACGCCCTATATGGCTACACCTTC